This T cell receptor beta chain was retrieved from a study of identical twins. Each CDR3 protein is one row after TCRdb ran MiXCR on the 5' RACE reads. Among a few hundred thousand distinct CDR3 sequences listed, 9% to 15% were seen once. J was trimmed by 2 bases and V by 3 bases; bases with no gene match: 6. The CDR3 has 16 amino acids. Per germline, CDR1 SGHAT and CDR2 FQNNGV. A further study also used this sample, focusing on yellow fever vaccine responses in identical twins.

The genes are TRBV11-2 and TRBJ2-3; 9 bases agree with TRBD2. This sequence was found in a young woman in good health. Sequencing was done on a sample of CD8+ T cells sorted from blood. CDR3 amino acids: CASSLEGGGATDTQYF. In DNA, the CDR3 is TGTGCCAGCAGCTTGGAAGGCGGGGGGGCCACAGATACGCAGTATTTT.